Listed here is a single T cell receptor beta chain. This CDR3 has 14 amino acids. V lost 6 bases and J lost 6, with 17 bases in between. Germline loops: CDR1 LNHDA, CDR2 SQIVND (reference sequence). The sample belongs to a study of PD-L1 blockade in urothelial cancer. This table comes from immunoSEQ multiplex PCR, and its TCRdb copy is limited to in-frame clones, with some not included. The sample holds about 63,000 clones, about four fifths seen once. Indicated time point: pretreatment peripheral blood. The sequence was collected from a man aged 65 to 79 with urothelial cancer. The chain couples TRBV19 to TRBJ1-2, with D possibly TRBD1 on 6 matching bases. This sample comprised PBMCs, obtained around atezolizumab (anti-PD-L1) treatment. The CDR3 bases are TGTGCCAGTAGCGAAGCGGGGGCGCGAGATGGCTACACCTTC. Residues: CASSEAGARDGYTF.